This TCR beta chain was retrieved from a study of blood T cells in healthy people across ages. Germline CDR1 SGHTA, CDR2 FQGNSA. Between the trimmed V and J ends, which lost 6 bases and 6 bases, there was a span of 13 bases. This CDR3 is 13 amino acids long. On this clonotype: Its matching antigen is unknown.

PCR was performed a second time for 7 to 11 cycles using a sample-barcoded 5' primer and a J-beta primer mix. TCRdb re-called the 5' RACE reads through MiXCR, storing one row per CDR3 protein. The profile covers hundreds of thousands of distinct CDR3 sequences, with approximately 25% appearing a single time and more than 7.5% taken by the ten largest. Broader study findings: Across samples, TCR beta diversity tracked strongly with naive T cell percentage.

These data were also reused for a study on T cells of mothers and their children.

The chain has TRBV7-2 and TRBJ2-3; tentatively, D is TRBD1 or TRBD2 (5 bases each). This receptor was identified in a boy aged 5-17 years in good health. The sample taken for sequencing was blood. CDR3 in amino acids: CASRLGVGDTQYF. Written as DNA, the CDR3 is TGTGCCAGCAGACTGGGGGTTGGGGATACGCAGTATTTT.